This T cell receptor (beta chain) stems from a study of blood T cells in healthy people across ages. A second PCR of 7 to 11 cycles used a sample-barcoded 5' primer and a J-beta primer mix. TCRdb processed the 5' RACE reads anew with MiXCR; each CDR3 protein has one entry. The table lists some 780,000 distinct CDR3 sequences, around three fifths of them singletons. CDR1 and CDR2 (germline): SGHVS, FNYEAQ. Losses at the gene ends were 1 base for V and 6 bases for J; bases not matched to a gene: 12. The CDR3 length is 17 residues. This rearrangement joins TRBV7-6 to TRBJ2-5, with 9 bases aligning to TRBD1. The sample consisted of blood. The TCR originated in a man aged 40-50 years in good health. The CDR3 is CASSLGSLQGASKTQYF. The DNA for the CDR3 is TGTGCCAGCAGCTTAGGGTCACTACAGGGGGCCTCCAAGACCCAGTACTTC.